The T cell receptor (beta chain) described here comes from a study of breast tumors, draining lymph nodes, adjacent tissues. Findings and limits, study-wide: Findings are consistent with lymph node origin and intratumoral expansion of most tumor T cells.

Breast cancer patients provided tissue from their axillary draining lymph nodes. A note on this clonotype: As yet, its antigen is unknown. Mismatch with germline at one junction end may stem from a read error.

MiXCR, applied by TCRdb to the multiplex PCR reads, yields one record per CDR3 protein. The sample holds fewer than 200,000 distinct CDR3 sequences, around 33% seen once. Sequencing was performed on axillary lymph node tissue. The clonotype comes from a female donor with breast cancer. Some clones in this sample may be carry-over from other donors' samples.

Written as DNA, the CDR3 is TGTGACAGCAGTTACACACCCGGGACAGGGGTTGGCTACACCTTC. It is translated as CDSSYTPGTGVGYTF. This chain connects TRBV28 to TRBJ1-2, with 10 bases that match TRBD1. Germline CDR1 reads MDHEN; CDR2 reads SYDVKM. This CDR3 is built from 15 residues.